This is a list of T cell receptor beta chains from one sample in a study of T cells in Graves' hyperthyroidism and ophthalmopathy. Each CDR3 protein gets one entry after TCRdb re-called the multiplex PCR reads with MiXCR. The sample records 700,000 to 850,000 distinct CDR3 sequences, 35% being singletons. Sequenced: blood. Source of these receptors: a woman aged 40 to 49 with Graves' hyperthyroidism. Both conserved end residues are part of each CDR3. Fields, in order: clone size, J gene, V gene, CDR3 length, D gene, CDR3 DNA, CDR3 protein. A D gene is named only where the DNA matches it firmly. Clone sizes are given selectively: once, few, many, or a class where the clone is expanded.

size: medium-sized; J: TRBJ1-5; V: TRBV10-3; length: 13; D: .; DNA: TGTGCCATCAGTGGGGGAAACGAACAGCCCCAGCATTTT; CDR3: CAISGGNEQPQHF
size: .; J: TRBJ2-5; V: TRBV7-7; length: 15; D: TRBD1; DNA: TGTGCTAGCAGCTTTCTTCAGGGGGTCCAAGAGACCCAGTACTTC; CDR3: CASSFLQGVQETQYF
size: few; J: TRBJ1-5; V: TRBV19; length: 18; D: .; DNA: TGTGCCAGTAGTCCCCCGGGGGGGGGTATCGATAGCAATCAGCCCCAGCATTTT; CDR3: CASSPPGGGIDSNQPQHF
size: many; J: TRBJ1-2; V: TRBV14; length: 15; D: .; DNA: TGTGCCAGCAGCCCGCAACAGGGTGGCTACTATGGCTACACCTTC; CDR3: CASSPQQGGYYGYTF
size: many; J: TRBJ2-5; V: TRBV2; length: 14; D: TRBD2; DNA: TGTGCCACCGGGCTAGCGGGGGAACAAGAGACCCAGTACTTC; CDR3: CATGLAGEQETQYF
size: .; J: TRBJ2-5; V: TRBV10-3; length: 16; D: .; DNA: TGTGCCAGCAGTGGGTCTCTCTCGGGGGCTCAAGAGACCCAGTACTTC; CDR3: CASSGSLSGAQETQYF
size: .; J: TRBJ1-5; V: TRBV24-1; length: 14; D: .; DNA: TGTGCCACCAGTGACCCCGACAGTTATCAGCCCCAGCATTTT; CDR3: CATSDPDSYQPQHF
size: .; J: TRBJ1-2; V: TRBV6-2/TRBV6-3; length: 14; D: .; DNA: TGTGCCAGCAGTTATGCGGACGGTAACTATGGCTACACCTTC; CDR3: CASSYADGNYGYTF
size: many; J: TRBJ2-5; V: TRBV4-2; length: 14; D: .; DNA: TGTGCCAGCAGCCAAGATACGGGTCCGGCTTCCCAGTACTTC; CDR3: CASSQDTGPASQYF
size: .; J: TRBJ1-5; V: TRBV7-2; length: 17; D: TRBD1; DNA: TGTGCCAGCAGGCCACGGGAGGGGGCAGGGAGAGATCAGCCCCAGCATTTT; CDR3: CASRPREGAGRDQPQHF
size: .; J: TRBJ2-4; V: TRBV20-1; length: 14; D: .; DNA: TGCAGTGCGGGTAGGGACGGGACCAAAAACATTCAGTACTTC; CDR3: CSAGRDGTKNIQYF
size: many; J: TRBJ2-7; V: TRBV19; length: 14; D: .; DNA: TGTGCCAGTAGTATAGGTAACGGGGGCTACGAGCAGTACTTC; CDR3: CASSIGNGGYEQYF
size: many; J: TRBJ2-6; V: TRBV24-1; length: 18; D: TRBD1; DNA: TGTGCCACCAGTGATTCCCGACAGGGCCTCTCTGGGGCCAACGTCCTGACTTTC; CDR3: CATSDSRQGLSGANVLTF
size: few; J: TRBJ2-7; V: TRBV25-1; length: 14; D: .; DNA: TGTGCCAGCACCACTAAGACGGGGGACTACGAGCAGTACTTC; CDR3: CASTTKTGDYEQYF
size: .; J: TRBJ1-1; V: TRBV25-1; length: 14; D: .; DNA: TGTGCCATAGGGCGAACCTCTGTGAGAACTGAAGCTTTCTTT; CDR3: CAIGRTSVRTEAFF
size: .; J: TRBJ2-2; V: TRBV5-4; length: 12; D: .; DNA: TGTGCCAGCAGCTTGTTAGGCGTGGAGCTGTTTTTT; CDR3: CASSLLGVELFF
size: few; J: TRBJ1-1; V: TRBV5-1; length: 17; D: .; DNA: TGCGCCAGCAGCTTGGCCTCTTTTTTGGGGCCGAACACTGAAGCTTTCTTT; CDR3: CASSLASFLGPNTEAFF
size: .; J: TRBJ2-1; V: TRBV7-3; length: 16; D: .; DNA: TGTGCCAGCAGCTTAAATCCCCCGGGGCAGGGCAATGAGCAGTTCTTC; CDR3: CASSLNPPGQGNEQFF
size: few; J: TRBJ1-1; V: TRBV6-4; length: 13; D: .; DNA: TGTGCCAGCAGGACAGACATGAACACTGAAGCTTTCTTT; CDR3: CASRTDMNTEAFF
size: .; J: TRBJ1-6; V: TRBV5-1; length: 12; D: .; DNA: TGCGCCAGCAGCGAAAACTCTTCACCCCTCCACTTT; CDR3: CASSENSSPLHF
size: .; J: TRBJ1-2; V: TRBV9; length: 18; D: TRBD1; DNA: TGTGCCAGCAGCACCCAGACAGGGGACCCAACCGTGGGGTATGGCTACACCTTC; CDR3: CASSTQTGDPTVGYGYTF
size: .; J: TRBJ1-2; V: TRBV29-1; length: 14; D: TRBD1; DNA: TGCAGCCCCCTAGGAGAGGGGGCGCGGTATGGCTACACCTTC; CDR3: CSPLGEGARYGYTF
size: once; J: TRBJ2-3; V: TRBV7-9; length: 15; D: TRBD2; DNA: TGTGCCAGCAGCTTACTGGGACTAACCACAGATACGCAGTATTTT; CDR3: CASSLLGLTTDTQYF
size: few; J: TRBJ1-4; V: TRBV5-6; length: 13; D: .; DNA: TGTGCCAGCAGCGGGGTTGGTGGGGAAAAACTGTTTTTT; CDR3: CASSGVGGEKLFF
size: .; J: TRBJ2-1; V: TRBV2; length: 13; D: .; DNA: TGTGCCAGTAACTCCGAGGCCGTCAATGAGCAGTTCTTC; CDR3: CASNSEAVNEQFF
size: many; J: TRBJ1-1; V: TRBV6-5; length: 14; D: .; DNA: TGTGCCAGCAGTTACGGGGCGACGAACACTGAAGCTTTCTTT; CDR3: CASSYGATNTEAFF
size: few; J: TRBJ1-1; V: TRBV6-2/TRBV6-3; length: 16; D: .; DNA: TGTGCCAGTATTAAGGCAGGACCCTCAACGAACACTGAAGCTTTCTTT; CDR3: CASIKAGPSTNTEAFF
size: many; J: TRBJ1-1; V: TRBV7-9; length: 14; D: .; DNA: TGTGCCAGCAGCGGGCGGACAGTGAACACTGAAGCTTTCTTT; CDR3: CASSGRTVNTEAFF
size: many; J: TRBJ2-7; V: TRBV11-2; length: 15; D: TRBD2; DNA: TGTGCCAGCAGCTTAGAACTAGCGGAGATCTACGAGCAGTACTTC; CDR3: CASSLELAEIYEQYF
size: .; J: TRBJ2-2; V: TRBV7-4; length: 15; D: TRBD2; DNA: TGTGCCAGCAGTCCGGGACTAGCGGCCACCGGGGAGCTGTTTTTT; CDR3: CASSPGLAATGELFF
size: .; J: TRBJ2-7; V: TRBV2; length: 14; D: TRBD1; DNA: TGTGCCAGCCTTCCGGGACAGGGGTCCTACGAGCAGTACTTC; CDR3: CASLPGQGSYEQYF